This T cell receptor (beta chain) was obtained from a study of T cell responses to AZD1222 COVID-19 vaccine. The germline gives CDR1 SGDLS, CDR2 YYNGEE. CDR3 length: 14 amino acids. With V trimmed by 1 base and J by 2 bases, 2 bases remained unmatched. Clones were sequenced by immunoSEQ multiplex PCR, and TCRdb holds only the in-frame ones, with some missing. Of some 90,000 clones listed, roughly 84% are singletons. This clone was detected once. This clonotype was obtained from an adult in good health. This material consisted of peripheral blood, taken on day 0 of AZD1222 vaccination. The V and J genes are TRBV9 and TRBJ2-5; 7 bases line up with TRBD1. As DNA, the CDR3 is TGTGCCAGCAGCGTATCGACAGGGCAAGAGACCCAGTACTTC. Protein product: CASSVSTGQETQYF.